The 14 T cell receptor beta chains below all came from one sample that was sequenced in a study of cytomegalovirus exposure and HLA in healthy donors. The study ran its PCR with 60 Vbeta and 13 Jbeta primers. Only in-frame clones appear in the TCRdb table, and some are missing; sequencing was by immunoSEQ multiplex PCR. Of 60,000 to 70,000 clones in the sample, around 75% were seen once. The sequenced material came from PBMCs. Receptors were obtained from a woman in her thirties or forties in good health and CMV-seropositive.

The chain is built from TRBV7-9 and TRBJ1-5; 8 nucleotides align to TRBD1. Germline trimming cut 1 base from V and 4 bases from J; bases unmatched to any gene: 6. From germline, CDR1 is SEHNR and CDR2 FQNEAQ (reference sequence). CDR3 size: 16 residues. The CDR3 sequence is CASSLGTTGENQPQHF. CDR3 bases: TGTGCCAGCAGCTTAGGGACGACAGGGGAAAATCAGCCCCAGCATTTT.

The chain couples TRBV7-2 to TRBJ2-7; TRBD1 agrees at 9 bases. CDR1 is SGHTA and CDR2 is FQGNSA in the germline V gene. The CDR3 loop spans 15 amino acids. V gave up 3 bases and J gave up 3 bases; unmatched junction bases: 6. The CDR3 here is CASSFNRGLDYEQYF. The CDR3 DNA reads TGTGCCAGCAGCTTTAACAGGGGGCTAGACTACGAGCAGTACTTC.

This chain connects TRBV27 to TRBJ1-2, with a weak D call TRBD1 (5 bases). Germline CDR1 and CDR2: MNHEY and SMNVEV (reference sequence). This CDR3 contains 14 residues. Trimming pared 0 bases from V and 3 bases from J, leaving 8 bases between. The CDR3 is CASSLSLGHYGYTF. CDR3 bases: TGTGCCAGCAGTTTATCACTGGGGCACTATGGCTACACCTTC.

The gene calls are TRBV2 and TRBJ1-2; the match to TRBD1 covers 8 bases. V lost 8 bases, J lost 2 bases, and 10 bases stayed unmatched. CDR1 is SNHLY, CDR2 FYNNEI, per germline. CDR3 length: 15 amino acids. Written as DNA, the CDR3 is TGTGCCAGCGGCACGGACAGGGTGGCCAACTATGGCTACACCTTC. This translates into CASGTDRVANYGYTF. The whole variable domain, filled in from reference TRBV2 and TRBJ1-2, reads EPEVTQTPSHQVTQMGQEVILRCVPISNHLYFYWYRQILGQKVEFLVSFYNNEISEKSEIFDDQFSVERPDGSNFTLKIRSTKLEDSAMYFCASGTDRVANYGYTFGSGTRLTVV.

This clone has just one count. The chain is built from TRBV7-3 and TRBJ2-1; TRBD2 matches 12 bases. V was clipped by 6 bases and J by 4 bases; unmatched bases: 4. The CDR3 runs to 15 residues. Germline-derived CDR1 and CDR2 are SGHTA and FQGTGA. CDR3 nucleotide sequence: TGTGCCAGCAGTACACTAGCGGGGGGATACAATGAGCAGTTCTTC. This gives the protein CASSTLAGGYNEQFF.

The rearrangement joins TRBV18 to TRBJ2-2; weak D call: TRBD1 (5 bases). V was clipped by 4 bases and J by 4 bases, with 13 bases between them. CDR1 is KGHSH and CDR2 is LQKENI in the germline V gene. The CDR3 has 15 amino acids. CDR3 residues: CASSLDQGVTGELFF. For the CDR3, the DNA is TGTGCCAGCTCACTGGACCAAGGGGTCACCGGGGAGCTGTTTTTT.

This clone was seen only once. The chain carries TRBV20-1 and TRBJ1-1, with D tentatively TRBD1 (5 bases). Per the germline V gene, CDR1 is DFQATT and CDR2 is SNEGSKA (reference sequence). V was cut by 6 bases and J by 3 bases, with 8 bases left in between. This CDR3 spans 11 amino acids. CDR3 DNA sequence: TGCAGTGCCGGGGGGTACACTGAAGCTTTCTTT. It codes for CSAGGYTEAFF.

The gene calls are TRBV29-1 and TRBJ1-1; D ambiguous. Trimming shortened V by 5 bases and J by 3 bases, and 10 bases separated the two germline ends. The CDR3 loop spans 12 amino acids. Germline V gene lookup returns CDR1 SQVTM and CDR2 ANQGSEA. CDR3 coding DNA: TGCAGCGTTTTTTCCGACTACACTGAAGCTTTCTTT. As protein: CSVFSDYTEAFF.

CDR3 nucleotide sequence: TGTGCCAGCTCACCCCTCGACTGGGACTATGGCTACACCTTC. Its translation: CASSPLDWDYGYTF. V usage is TRBV18 and J usage is TRBJ1-2; the D is unclear. Germline CDR1 is KGHSH and CDR2 is LQKENI. The V end was cut by 3 bases, the J end by 3 bases, with 11 bases between. CDR3 length equals 14 residues. The full variable domain, with the rest looked up from reference TRBV18 and TRBJ1-2, is NAGVMQNPRHLVRRRGQEARLRCSPMKGHSHVYWYRQLPEEGLKFMVYLQKENIIDESGMPKERFSAEFPKEGPSILRIQQVVRGDSAAYFCASSPLDWDYGYTFGSGTRLTVV.

This clone was counted once. V and J are TRBV6-4 and TRBJ2-2; D gene uncertain. The germline V gene has CDR1 MRHNA and CDR2 SNTAGT. V shed 3 bases and J shed 7 bases, with 9 bases lying between them. The CDR3 totals 13 residues. The CDR3 protein is CASSESGNGELFF. The CDR3 DNA reads TGTGCCAGCAGTGAATCAGGAAACGGGGAGCTGTTTTTT.

V usage is TRBV30 and J usage is TRBJ2-7; D is unclear. Trimming removed 4 bases at V and 3 bases at J, with 7 bases between. This CDR3 spans 11 amino acids. Germline CDR1 is GTSNPN and CDR2 is SVGIG (reference sequence). The DNA for the CDR3 is TGTGCCTGGAATCACGGCTACGAGCAGTACTTC. Protein: CAWNHGYEQYF.

This sequence joins TRBV7-2 and TRBJ2-2; 7 bases are shared with TRBD2. Germline V gives CDR1 SGHTA, CDR2 FQGNSA. Trimming took 5 bases from V and 5 from J; bases not matched to a gene: 11. CDR3 length: 16 residues. The CDR3 nucleotides read TGTGCCAGCAGCCCGGGGAGGGACCTAGGGACCGGGGAGCTGTTTTTT. It translates to CASSPGRDLGTGELFF.

This rearrangement joins TRBV28 to TRBJ2-7, with a tentative D call TRBD2 (6 bases). The CDR3 extends over 12 amino acids. Germline V lookup: CDR1 MDHEN, CDR2 SYDVKM. Trimming pared 6 bases from V and 4 bases from J, leaving 10 bases between. CDR3: CASSRGGYEQYF. The CDR3 coding sequence is TGTGCCAGCAGCCGTGGGGGGTACGAGCAGTACTTC.

The chain employs TRBV15 and TRBJ2-1; 10 nucleotides match TRBD2. With V trimmed by 8 bases and J by 5 bases, 9 bases remained unmatched. Looked up from germline, CDR1 is LNHNV and CDR2 is YYDKDF (reference sequence). The CDR3 contains 15 residues. CDR3 sequence: CATGRGSGGDNEQFF. DNA for the CDR3: TGTGCCACCGGCCGTGGGAGCGGGGGGGACAATGAGCAGTTCTTC. Based on the CDR3 plus reference TRBV15 and TRBJ2-1, the full variable domain is DAMVIQNPRYQVTQFGKPVTLSCSQTLNHNVMYWYQQKSSQAPKLLFHYYDKDFNNEADTPDNFQSRRPNTSFCFLDIRSPGLGDTAMYLCATGRGSGGDNEQFFGPGTRLTVL.